In this sample, the clone carrying this TCR beta chain turned up many times. Its antigen remains unidentified. This specimen belongs to a study of T-cell memory formation after mild COVID-19. Looked up from germline, CDR1 is LNHNV and CDR2 is YYDKDF (reference sequence). CDR3 length equals 14 residues. The V end was cut by 1 base, the J end by 4 bases, with 10 bases between. TCRdb fed the 5' RACE reads into MiXCR, producing one record per CDR3 protein. The table records 29,000 or so distinct CDR3 sequences, about 16% of them present only once. Notes on the study in general: Cross-reactive memory apparently joined, as some responding clones appeared in pre-infection memory.

The V gene is TRBV15, the J gene TRBJ1-1, with D uncertain. Sequenced: PBMCs or a T cell subset sorted from them (not recorded which). This TCR came from an adult who had mild COVID-19 (a few samples of this study predate the infection). Cell type and time point are not known. The CDR3 sequence: CATSRGGSATEAFF. For the CDR3, the DNA is TGTGCCACCAGCAGAGGTGGATCGGCCACTGAAGCTTTCTTT. Based on the CDR3 plus reference TRBV15 and TRBJ1-1, the full variable domain is DAMVIQNPRYQVTQFGKPVTLSCSQTLNHNVMYWYQQKSSQAPKLLFHYYDKDFNNEADTPDNFQSRRPNTSFCFLDIRSPGLGDTAMYLCATSRGGSATEAFFGQGTRLTVV.